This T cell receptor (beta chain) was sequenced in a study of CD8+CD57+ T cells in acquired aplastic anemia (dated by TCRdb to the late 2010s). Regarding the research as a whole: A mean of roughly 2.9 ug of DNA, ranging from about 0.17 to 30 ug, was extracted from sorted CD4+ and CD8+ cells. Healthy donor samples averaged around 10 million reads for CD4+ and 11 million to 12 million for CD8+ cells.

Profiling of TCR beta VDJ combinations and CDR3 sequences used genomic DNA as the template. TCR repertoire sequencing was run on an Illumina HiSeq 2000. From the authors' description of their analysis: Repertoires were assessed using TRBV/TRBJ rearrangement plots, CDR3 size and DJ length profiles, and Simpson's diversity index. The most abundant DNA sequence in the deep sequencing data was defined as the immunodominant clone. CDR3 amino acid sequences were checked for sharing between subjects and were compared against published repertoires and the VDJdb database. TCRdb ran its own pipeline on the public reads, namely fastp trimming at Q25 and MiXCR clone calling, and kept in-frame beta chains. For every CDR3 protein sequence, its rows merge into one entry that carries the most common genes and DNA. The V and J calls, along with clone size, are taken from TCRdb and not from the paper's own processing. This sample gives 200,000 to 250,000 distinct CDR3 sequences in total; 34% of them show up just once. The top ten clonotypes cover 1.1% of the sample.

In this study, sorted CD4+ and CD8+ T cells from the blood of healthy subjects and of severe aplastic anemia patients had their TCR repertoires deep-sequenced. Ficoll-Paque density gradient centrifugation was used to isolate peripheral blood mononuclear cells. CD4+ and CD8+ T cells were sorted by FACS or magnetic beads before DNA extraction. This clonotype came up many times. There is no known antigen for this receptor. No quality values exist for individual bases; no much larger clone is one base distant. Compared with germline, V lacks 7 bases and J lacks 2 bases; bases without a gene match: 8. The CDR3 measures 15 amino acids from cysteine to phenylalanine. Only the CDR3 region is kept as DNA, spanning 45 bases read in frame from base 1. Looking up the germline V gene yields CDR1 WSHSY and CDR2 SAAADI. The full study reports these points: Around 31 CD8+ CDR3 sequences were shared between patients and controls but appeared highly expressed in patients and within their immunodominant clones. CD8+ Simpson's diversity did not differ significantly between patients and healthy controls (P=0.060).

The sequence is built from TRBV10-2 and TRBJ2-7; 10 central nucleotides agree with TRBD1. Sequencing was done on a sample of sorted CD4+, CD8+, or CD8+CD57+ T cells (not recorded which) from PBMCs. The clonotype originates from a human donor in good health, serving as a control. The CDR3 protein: CASTTSGTGAYEQYF. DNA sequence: TGCGCCAGCACCACTTCCGGGACAGGGGCCTACGAGCAGTACTTC.